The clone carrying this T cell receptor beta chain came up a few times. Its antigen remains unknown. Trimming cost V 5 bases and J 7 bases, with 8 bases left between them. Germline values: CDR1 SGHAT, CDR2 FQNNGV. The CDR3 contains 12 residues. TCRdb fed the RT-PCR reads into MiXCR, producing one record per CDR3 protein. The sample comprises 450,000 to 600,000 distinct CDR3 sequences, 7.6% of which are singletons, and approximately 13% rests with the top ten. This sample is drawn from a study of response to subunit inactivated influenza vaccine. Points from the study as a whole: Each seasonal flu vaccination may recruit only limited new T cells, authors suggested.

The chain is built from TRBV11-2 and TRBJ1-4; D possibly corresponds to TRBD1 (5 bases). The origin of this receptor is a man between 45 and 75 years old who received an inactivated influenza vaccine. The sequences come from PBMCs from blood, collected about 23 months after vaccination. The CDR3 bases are TGTGCCAGCAGCCGAGGGGTTGAAAAACTGTTTTTT. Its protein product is CASSRGVEKLFF.